What follows is one TCR beta chain and its context. Its antigen is unknown. Trimming stripped 3 bases from V and 0 bases from J, with 12 bases between. Looked up from germline, CDR1 is MNHEY and CDR2 is SMNVEV (reference sequence). The CDR3 extends over 16 amino acids. The data belong to a study of immune cell composition in non-small cell lung cancer. TCRdb's copy holds only in-frame clones and misses some; the assay was immunoSEQ multiplex PCR. Among several thousand clones, 76% were seen once, and the ten largest hold around a tenth. The study, taken as a whole, reports: Overall clonality, unlike maximal tumour-associated clone frequency, did not predict TIL reactivity. About 80% of squamous and under 35% of adenocarcinoma cases had tumour-associated clones >0.5%.

The sequence derives from a human donor with non-small cell lung cancer. Material for sequencing was lung tumor tissue. The chain is built from TRBV27 and TRBJ2-1; a possible D gene is TRBD1 (6 bases). The CDR3 nucleotides read TGTGCCAGCAGTTTTTCCGGGACAAACTCCTACAATGAGCAGTTCTTC. It encodes CASSFSGTNSYNEQFF.